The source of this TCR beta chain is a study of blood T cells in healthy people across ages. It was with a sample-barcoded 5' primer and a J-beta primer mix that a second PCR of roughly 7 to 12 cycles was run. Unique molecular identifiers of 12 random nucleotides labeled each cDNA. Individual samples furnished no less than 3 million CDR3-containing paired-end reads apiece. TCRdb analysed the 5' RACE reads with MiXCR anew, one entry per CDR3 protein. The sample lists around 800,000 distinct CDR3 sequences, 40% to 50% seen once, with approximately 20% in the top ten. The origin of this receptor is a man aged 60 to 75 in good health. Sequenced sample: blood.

The CDR3 sequence: CASSITREETQYF. CDR3 bases: TGTGCCAGCAGCATCACTAGGGAAGAGACCCAGTACTTC. The V call is TRBV7-2, the J call TRBJ2-5; the D gene is possibly TRBD2 (5 bases). From germline, CDR1 is SGHTA and CDR2 FQGNSA. The CDR3 covers 13 residues. V lost 5 bases and J lost 3, with 10 bases in between.